This TCR beta chain was profiled in a study of OX40 agonist ivuxolimab in advanced cancers. Clones were sequenced by immunoSEQ multiplex PCR, and TCRdb holds only the in-frame ones, with some missing. This table holds about 50,000 clones, roughly 86% found once. This CDR3 is 13 amino acids long. With 5 bases removed from V and 3 bases from J, the gap between germline ends came to 11 bases. Germline V gives CDR1 SNHLY, CDR2 FYNNEI. On this clone: The antigen is undetermined.

General study results and limits: Expanded clones belonging to CD8+ T cells outnumbered, on average, those of CD4+.

The sequences come from CD4+ or CD8+ T cells sorted from blood, collected in a trial of the OX40 agonist ivuxolimab. This receptor was identified in an adult with an advanced solid tumor such as melanoma, head and neck, liver or kidney cancer. The rearrangement uses TRBV2 and TRBJ2-7; D unresolved. The CDR3 loop is CASSTSLGYEQYF. The CDR3 bases are TGTGCCAGCAGTACATCTCTGGGCTACGAGCAGTACTTC.